A selection of T cell receptor beta chains follows, all from one sample in a study of blood T cells in healthy people across ages. TCRdb reanalysed the 5' RACE reads using MiXCR and keeps one entry per CDR3 protein. The sample has roughly 1,500,000 distinct CDR3 sequences; around 35% are singletons. Material: blood. Receptor source: a woman aged 25 to 39 in good health. CDR3s include the opening cysteine and the closing phenylalanine or tryptophan.

CDR3 protein | J gene | V gene
CASSLTSAYNEQFF | TRBJ2-1 | TRBV7-2
CASSSERGRAYEQYF | TRBJ2-7 | TRBV7-8
CAAEAEETQYF | - | TRBV25-1
CASSSGTDANQPQHF | TRBJ1-5 | TRBV27
CASRRGLAGDSRANVLTF | TRBJ2-6 | TRBV12-3/TRBV12-4
CASSYSGQRQETQYF | TRBJ2-5 | TRBV6-5
CATRVAAYEQYF | TRBJ2-7 | TRBV6-2/TRBV6-3
CASTLGGYFTDTQYF | TRBJ2-3 | TRBV3-1
CASSWPGQGYNEQFF | TRBJ2-1 | TRBV7-9
CASSFSRGEGGYTF | TRBJ1-2 | TRBV12-3/TRBV12-4
CASSYPWGTFGSEAFF | TRBJ1-1 | TRBV11-2
CASSQDRGQGSPLHF | TRBJ1-6 | TRBV4-2
CSVPQGVLSNTQYF | TRBJ2-3 | TRBV29-1
CASLEGFSGNTIYF | TRBJ1-3 | TRBV7-8
CVSSYSSAGPWSGYTF | TRBJ1-2 | TRBV6-5
CASRWAGDSYGYTF | TRBJ1-2 | TRBV27
CASSRNRGQTQYF | TRBJ2-3 | TRBV7-9
CASSFRTGQKNSPLHF | TRBJ1-6 | TRBV5-6